One sample yielded the 14 T cell receptor beta chains listed below, sequenced in a study of a mutant IDH1 vaccine in newly diagnosed glioma. These receptors' antigens are unknown. This table comes from immunoSEQ multiplex PCR, and its TCRdb copy is limited to in-frame clones, with some not included. The table includes 60,000 to 100,000 clones, approximately 85% detected once. Noted time point: week 23, last vaccination. Mutant IDH1 20-mer peptide, at 300 ug, made up each vaccine dose, with topical imiquimod. The source material was PBMCs, sampled from a glioma patient whose treatment included an IDH1 peptide vaccine. Receptor source: a woman between 45 and 65 years old with glioma.

The chain is built from TRBV6-5 and TRBJ2-5; TRBD2 matches 11 bases. This CDR3 has 16 residues. Looked up from germline, CDR1 is MNHEY and CDR2 is SVGAGI. The junction had 6 bases not matched to a gene; V was cut back by 1 base and J by 5 bases. The DNA for the CDR3 is TGTGCCAGCAGTTACTACGAGCCTAGCGGGGGGGAGACCCAGTACTTC. Translated, it gives CASSYYEPSGGETQYF.

The CDR3 here is CASSSRQGYNEQFF. CDR3 DNA sequence: TGTGCCAGCAGTTCAAGACAGGGCTACAATGAGCAGTTCTTC. The chain links TRBV28 to TRBJ2-1, with 7 bases aligning to TRBD1. After removal of 4 bases from V and 3 bases from J, the junction contained 3 bases not matched to a gene. The CDR3 length is 14 residues. CDR1 is MDHEN, CDR2 SYDVKM, per germline. Based on the CDR3 plus reference TRBV28 and TRBJ2-1, the full variable domain is DVKVTQSSRYLVKRTGEKVFLECVQDMDHENMFWYRQDPGLGLRLIYFSYDVKMKEKGDIPEGYSVSREKKERFSLILESASTNQTSMYLCASSSRQGYNEQFFGPGTRLTVL.

J is TRBJ2-5 and V is TRBV5-4; 8 bases align to TRBD2. CDR1 is SGHNT and CDR2 is YYREEE in the germline V gene (reference sequence). J gave up 5 bases and V 4 bases, and 10 bases lay outside the gene matches. This CDR3 has 15 residues. The DNA for the CDR3 is TGTGCCAGCAGCCTTAAGCGGGAGTCTTATGAGACCCAGTACTTC. Its protein is CASSLKRESYETQYF.

The V and J genes are TRBV19 and TRBJ1-5; a possible D gene is TRBD1 (6 bases). Germline CDR1 and CDR2: LNHDA and SQIVND (reference sequence). The V end was cut by 4 bases, the J end by 3 bases, with 7 bases between. The CDR3 has 13 amino acids. As DNA, the CDR3 is TGTGCCAGTAGTACAGGGGTCAATCAGCCCCAGCATTTT. It yields the protein CASSTGVNQPQHF.

The chain is built from TRBV5-4 and TRBJ2-7, with D tentatively TRBD1 or TRBD2 (5 bases each). CDR1 SGHNT and CDR2 YYREEE come from the germline V gene (reference sequence). The germline V and J ends were trimmed by 4 bases and 3 bases, with 11 bases remaining between them. The CDR3 extends over 13 amino acids. CDR3 coding DNA: TGTGCCAGCAGCATCGGGACGTTCTACGAGCAGTACTTC. Amino acids: CASSIGTFYEQYF.

This clone occurred a few times. The chain uses TRBV30 and TRBJ1-5; 8 bases line up with TRBD1. There are 18 residues in the CDR3. Trimming at V came to 0 bases and at J to 2 bases, leaving 12 bases not matched to a gene. Germline V CDR1 and CDR2: GTSNPN, SVGIG (reference sequence). In DNA, the CDR3 is TGTGCCTGGAGTGTACGAGGACAGGGAAGACTCGGCAATCAGCCCCAGCATTTT. It is translated as CAWSVRGQGRLGNQPQHF.

The chain is built from TRBV2 and TRBJ1-5, with unresolved D. The CDR3 covers 14 residues. V was trimmed by 7 bases and J by 2 bases, leaving 12 bases between them. CDR1 and CDR2 from the germline V gene are SNHLY and FYNNEI. This CDR3 reads CASIGPGGNQPQHF. CDR3 nucleotides: TGTGCCAGCATTGGCCCTGGTGGCAATCAGCCCCAGCATTTT.

This clone appeared once. The CDR3 region has the DNA TGTGCCAGCAGCGTAGACTCTGGAAACACCATATATTTT. Translation gives CASSVDSGNTIYF. The chain recombines TRBV9 with TRBJ1-3; D call uncertain. The V and J ends lost 0 bases and 0 bases respectively, with 1 base between them. From germline, CDR1 is SGDLS and CDR2 YYNGEE. The CDR3 has 13 residues.

J is TRBJ1-4 and V is TRBV30; 9 positions match TRBD1. The length of the CDR3 is 15 residues. J lost 3 bases, V lost 4 bases, and 6 bases had no gene match. The germline gives CDR1 GTSNPN, CDR2 SVGIG (reference sequence). The CDR3 spells CAWTYRDRANEKLFF. The CDR3 nucleotides read TGTGCCTGGACGTATCGGGACAGGGCTAATGAAAAACTGTTTTTT.

This clone was picked up a small number of times. V is TRBV9 and J is TRBJ1-1, with 7 bases fitting TRBD1. In germline, CDR1 is SGDLS, CDR2 YYNGEE. V lost 6 bases to trimming and J lost 10 bases; unmatched junction nucleotides: 9. The CDR3 consists of 12 residues. The CDR3 DNA reads as TGTGCCAGCACCGGGACAGAAAGAGGAGCTTTCTTT. As protein: CASTGTERGAFF.

The genes are TRBV18 and TRBJ1-3, with TRBD1 matching over 9 bases. J lost 1 base, V lost 6 bases, and 4 bases had no gene match. CDR1 and CDR2 from the germline V gene are KGHSH and LQKENI. The CDR3 runs to 15 residues. In DNA form, the CDR3 reads TGTGCCAGCTCCAACGGACAGGGGTCTGGAAACACCATATATTTT. It encodes CASSNGQGSGNTIYF.

The V call is TRBV11-2, the J call TRBJ2-1; D is ambiguous. Trimming took 3 bases from V and 9 from J, leaving 6 bases between them. The CDR3 length is 11 residues. CDR1 is SGHAT, CDR2 FQNNGV, per germline. The CDR3 DNA follows: TGTGCCAGCAGCTTGAGTGGTGAGCAGTTCTTC. Amino acid sequence: CASSLSGEQFF.

The chain is built from TRBV11-2 and TRBJ1-3; D uncertain. V was cut by 4 bases and J by 0 bases, with 10 bases left in between. Germline-derived CDR1 and CDR2 are SGHAT and FQNNGV. There are 15 residues in the CDR3. DNA for the CDR3: TGTGCCAGCAGCTACAGCCTGTTCTCTGGAAACACCATATATTTT. It yields the protein CASSYSLFSGNTIYF.

The chain is built from TRBV18 and TRBJ2-1; D is ambiguous. V lost 3 bases and J 6 bases, leaving 12 bases between the germline ends. CDR1 and CDR2 from the germline V gene are KGHSH and LQKENI. CDR3 size: 14 residues. The DNA of the CDR3 is TGTGCCAGCTCACCCGGGTCGTTTAGCAATGAGCAGTTCTTC. It specifies CASSPGSFSNEQFF.